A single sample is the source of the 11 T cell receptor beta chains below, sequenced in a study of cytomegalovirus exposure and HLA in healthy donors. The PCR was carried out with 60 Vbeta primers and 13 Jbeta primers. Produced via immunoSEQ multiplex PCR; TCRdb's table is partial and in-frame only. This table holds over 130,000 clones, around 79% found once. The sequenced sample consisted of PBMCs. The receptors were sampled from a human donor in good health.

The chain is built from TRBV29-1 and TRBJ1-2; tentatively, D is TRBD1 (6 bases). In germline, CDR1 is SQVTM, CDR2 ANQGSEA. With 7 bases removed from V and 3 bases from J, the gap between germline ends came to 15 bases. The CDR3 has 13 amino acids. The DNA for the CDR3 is TGCAGCGGTACAGGGCTCTCTGACTATGGCTACACCTTC. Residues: CSGTGLSDYGYTF. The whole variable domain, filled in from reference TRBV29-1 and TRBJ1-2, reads SAVISQKPSRDICQRGTSLTIQCQVDSQVTMMFWYRQQPGQSLTLIATANQGSEATYESGFVIDKFPISRPNLTFSTLTVSNMSPEDSSIYLCSGTGLSDYGYTFGSGTRLTVV.

CDR3 bases: TGCGCCAGCAGCTTTGGGAGCGGGGGTTCCTACGAGCAGTACTTC. Amino acids: CASSFGSGGSYEQYF. The chain joins TRBV5-1 to TRBJ2-7; TRBD2 matches 8 bases. Germline V gene lookup returns CDR1 SGHRS and CDR2 YFSETQ. After removal of 2 bases from V and 1 base from J, the junction contained 5 bases not matched to a gene. The CDR3 spans 15 residues.

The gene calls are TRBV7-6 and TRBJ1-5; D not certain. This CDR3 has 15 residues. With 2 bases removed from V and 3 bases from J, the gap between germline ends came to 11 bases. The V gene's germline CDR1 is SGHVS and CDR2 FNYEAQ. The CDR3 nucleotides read TGTGCCAGCAGCTTAATCGAGGGATACAATCAGCCCCAGCATTTT. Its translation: CASSLIEGYNQPQHF.

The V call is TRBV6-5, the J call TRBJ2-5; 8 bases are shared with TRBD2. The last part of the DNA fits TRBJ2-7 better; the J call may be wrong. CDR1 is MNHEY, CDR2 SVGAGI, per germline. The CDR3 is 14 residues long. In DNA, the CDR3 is TGTGCCAGCAGTACGGGGGGGAGGATTCACGAGCAGTACTTC. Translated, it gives CASSTGGRIHEQYF.

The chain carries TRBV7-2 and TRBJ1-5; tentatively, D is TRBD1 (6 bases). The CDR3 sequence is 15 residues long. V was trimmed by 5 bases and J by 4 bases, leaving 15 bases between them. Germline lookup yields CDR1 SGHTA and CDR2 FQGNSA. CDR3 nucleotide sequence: TGTGCCAGCAGCACCTCCGGACAGAATAATCAGCCCCAGCATTTT. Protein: CASSTSGQNNQPQHF.

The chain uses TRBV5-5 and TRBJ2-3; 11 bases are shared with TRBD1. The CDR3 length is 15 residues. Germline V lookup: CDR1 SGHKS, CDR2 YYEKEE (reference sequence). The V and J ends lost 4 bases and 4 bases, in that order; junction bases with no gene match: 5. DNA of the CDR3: TGTGCCAGCAGCCTCCGGGACAGGGGGTCAGATACGCAGTATTTT. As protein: CASSLRDRGSDTQYF.

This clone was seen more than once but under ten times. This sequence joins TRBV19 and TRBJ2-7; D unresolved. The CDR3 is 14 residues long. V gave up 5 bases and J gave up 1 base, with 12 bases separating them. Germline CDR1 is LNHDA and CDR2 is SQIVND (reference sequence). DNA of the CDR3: TGTGCCAGTAGTCAGTCCTCCGTTTCCTACGAGCAGTACTTC. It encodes CASSQSSVSYEQYF.

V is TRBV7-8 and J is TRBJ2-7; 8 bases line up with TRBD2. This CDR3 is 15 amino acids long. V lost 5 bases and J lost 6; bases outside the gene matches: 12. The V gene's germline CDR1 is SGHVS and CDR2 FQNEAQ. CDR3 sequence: CASSPRPGTRGEQYF. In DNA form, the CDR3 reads TGTGCCAGCAGCCCTAGACCCGGGACTAGAGGCGAGCAGTACTTC.

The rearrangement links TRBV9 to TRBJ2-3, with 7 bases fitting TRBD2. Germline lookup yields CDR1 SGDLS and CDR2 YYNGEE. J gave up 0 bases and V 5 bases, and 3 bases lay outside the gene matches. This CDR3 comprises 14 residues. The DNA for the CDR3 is TGTGCCAGCAGTCTAGCGGATAGCACAGATACGCAGTATTTT. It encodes CASSLADSTDTQYF.

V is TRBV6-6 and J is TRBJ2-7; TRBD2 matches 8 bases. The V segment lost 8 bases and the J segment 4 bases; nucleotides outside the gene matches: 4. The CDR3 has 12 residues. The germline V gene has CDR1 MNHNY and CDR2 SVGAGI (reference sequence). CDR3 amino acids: CASDAGGYEQYF. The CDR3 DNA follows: TGTGCCAGCGACGCGGGAGGATACGAGCAGTACTTC.

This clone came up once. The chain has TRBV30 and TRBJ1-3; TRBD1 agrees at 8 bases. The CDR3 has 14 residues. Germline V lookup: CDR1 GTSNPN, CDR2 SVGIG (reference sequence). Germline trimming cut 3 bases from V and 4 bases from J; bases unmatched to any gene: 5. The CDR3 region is CAWRLTGAGNTIYF. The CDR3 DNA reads TGTGCCTGGAGGTTGACAGGGGCAGGAAACACCATATATTTT. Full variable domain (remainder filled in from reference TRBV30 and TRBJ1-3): SQTIHQWPATLVQPVGSPLSLECTVEGTSNPNLYWYRQAAGRGLQLLFYSVGIGQISSEVPQNLSASRPQDRQFILSSKKLLLSDSGFYLCAWRLTGAGNTIYFGEGSWLTVV.